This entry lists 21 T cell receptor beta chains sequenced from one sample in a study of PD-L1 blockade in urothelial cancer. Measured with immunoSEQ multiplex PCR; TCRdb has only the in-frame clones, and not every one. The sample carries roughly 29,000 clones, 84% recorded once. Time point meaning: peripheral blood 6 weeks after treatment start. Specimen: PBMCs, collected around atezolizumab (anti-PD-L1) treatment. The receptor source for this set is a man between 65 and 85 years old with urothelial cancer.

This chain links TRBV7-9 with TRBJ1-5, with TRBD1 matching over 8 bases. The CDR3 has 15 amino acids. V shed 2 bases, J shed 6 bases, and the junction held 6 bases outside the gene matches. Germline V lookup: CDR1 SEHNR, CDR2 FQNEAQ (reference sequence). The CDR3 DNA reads TGTGCCAGCAGCTTATCTACAGGGGGAGGTCAGCCCCAGCATTTT. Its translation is CASSLSTGGGQPQHF.

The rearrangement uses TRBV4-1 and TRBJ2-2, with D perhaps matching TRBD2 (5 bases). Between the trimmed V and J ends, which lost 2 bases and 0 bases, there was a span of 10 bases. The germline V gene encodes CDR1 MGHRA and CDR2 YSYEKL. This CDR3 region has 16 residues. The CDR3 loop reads CASSQSRGTNTGELFF. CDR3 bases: TGCGCCAGCAGCCAATCCCGGGGTACGAACACCGGGGAGCTGTTTTTT.

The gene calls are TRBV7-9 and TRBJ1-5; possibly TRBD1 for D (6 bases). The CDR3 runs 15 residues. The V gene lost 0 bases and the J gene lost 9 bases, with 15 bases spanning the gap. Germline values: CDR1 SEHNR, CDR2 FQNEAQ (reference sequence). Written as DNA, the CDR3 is TGTGCCAGCAGCTTAGCGCTCAACAGGGAGGGGCCCCAGCATTTT. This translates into CASSLALNREGPQHF.

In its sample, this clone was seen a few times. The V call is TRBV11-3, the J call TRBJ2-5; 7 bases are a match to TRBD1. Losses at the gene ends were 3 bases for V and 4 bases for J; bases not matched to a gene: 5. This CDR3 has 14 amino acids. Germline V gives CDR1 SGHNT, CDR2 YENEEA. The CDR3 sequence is CASSFGQVGETQYF. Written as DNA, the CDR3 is TGTGCCAGCAGCTTTGGACAGGTCGGAGAGACCCAGTACTTC.

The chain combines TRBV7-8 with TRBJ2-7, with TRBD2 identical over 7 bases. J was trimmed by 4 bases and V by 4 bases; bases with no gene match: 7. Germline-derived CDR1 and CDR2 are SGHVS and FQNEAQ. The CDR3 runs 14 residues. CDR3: CASSSPPGRYEQYF. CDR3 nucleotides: TGTGCCAGCAGCTCCCCGCCCGGGAGGTACGAGCAGTACTTC.

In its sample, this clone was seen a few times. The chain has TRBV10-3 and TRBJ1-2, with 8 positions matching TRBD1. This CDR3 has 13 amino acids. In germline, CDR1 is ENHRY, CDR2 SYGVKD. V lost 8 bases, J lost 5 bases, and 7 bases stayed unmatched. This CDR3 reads CAIETGEGYGYTF. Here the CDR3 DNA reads TGTGCCATCGAGACAGGGGAGGGATATGGCTACACCTTC.

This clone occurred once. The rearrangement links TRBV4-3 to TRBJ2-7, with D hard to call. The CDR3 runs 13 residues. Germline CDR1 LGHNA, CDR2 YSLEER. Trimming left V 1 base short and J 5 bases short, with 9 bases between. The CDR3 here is CASSQVEGDEQYF. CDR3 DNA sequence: TGCGCCAGCAGCCAAGTAGAAGGAGACGAGCAGTACTTC.

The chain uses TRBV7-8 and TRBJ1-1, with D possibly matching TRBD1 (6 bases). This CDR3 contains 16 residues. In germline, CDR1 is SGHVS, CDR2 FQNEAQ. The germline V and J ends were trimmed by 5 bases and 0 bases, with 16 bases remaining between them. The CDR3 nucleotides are TGTGCCAGCAGCATCTTAAACGGACAGATGAACACTGAAGCTTTCTTT. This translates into CASSILNGQMNTEAFF.

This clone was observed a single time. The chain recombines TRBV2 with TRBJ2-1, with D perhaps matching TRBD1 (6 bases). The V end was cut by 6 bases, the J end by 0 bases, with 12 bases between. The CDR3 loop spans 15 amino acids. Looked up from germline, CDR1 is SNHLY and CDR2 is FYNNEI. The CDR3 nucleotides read TGTGCCAGCAGGACACTCAGGGGCTCCTACAATGAGCAGTTCTTC. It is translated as CASRTLRGSYNEQFF.

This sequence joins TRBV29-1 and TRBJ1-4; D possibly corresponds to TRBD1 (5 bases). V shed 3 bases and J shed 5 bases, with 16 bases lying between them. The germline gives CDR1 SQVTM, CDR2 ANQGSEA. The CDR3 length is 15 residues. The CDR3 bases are TGCAGCGTTGAGGGGGGGATGGGTTACAATGAAAAACTGTTTTTT. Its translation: CSVEGGMGYNEKLFF.

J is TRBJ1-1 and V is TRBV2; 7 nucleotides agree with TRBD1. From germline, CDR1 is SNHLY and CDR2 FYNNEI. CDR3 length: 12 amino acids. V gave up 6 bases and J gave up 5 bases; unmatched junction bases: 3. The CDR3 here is CASRGGWTEAFF. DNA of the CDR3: TGTGCCAGCAGAGGGGGCTGGACTGAAGCTTTCTTT.

CDR3: CATSRGTSATGWDTQYF. For the CDR3, the DNA is TGTGCCACCAGCCGCGGGACTAGCGCCACCGGTTGGGATACGCAGTATTTT. The chain uses TRBV15 and TRBJ2-3; 10 bases agree with TRBD2. The CDR3 is 17 amino acids. V lost 5 bases, J lost 6 bases, and 14 bases stayed unmatched. Germline CDR1 LNHNV, CDR2 YYDKDF (reference sequence).

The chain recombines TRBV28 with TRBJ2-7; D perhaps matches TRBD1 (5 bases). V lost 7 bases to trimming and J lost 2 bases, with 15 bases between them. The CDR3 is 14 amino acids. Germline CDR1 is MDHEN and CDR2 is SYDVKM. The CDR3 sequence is CASTSQEPPYEQYF. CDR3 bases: TGTGCCAGCACCTCACAGGAGCCTCCCTACGAGCAGTACTTC.

DNA for the CDR3: TGCAGCGCTACTGGACAGGGAAGGTCTGGGGCCAACGTCCTGACTTTC. This gives the protein CSATGQGRSGANVLTF. This chain joins TRBV29-1 and TRBJ2-6; 8 nucleotides agree with TRBD1. CDR1 is SQVTM, CDR2 ANQGSEA, per germline. The CDR3 consists of 16 residues. Trimming removed 7 bases from V and 1 base from J; junction bases left unmatched: 9.

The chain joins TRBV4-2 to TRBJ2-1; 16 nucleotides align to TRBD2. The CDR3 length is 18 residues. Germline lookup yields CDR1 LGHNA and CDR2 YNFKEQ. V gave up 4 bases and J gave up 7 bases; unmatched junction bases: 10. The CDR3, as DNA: TGTGCCAGCAGCCTGGGACTAGCGGGGGGGCTGAAGTTGAATGAGCAGTTCTTC. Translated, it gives CASSLGLAGGLKLNEQFF.

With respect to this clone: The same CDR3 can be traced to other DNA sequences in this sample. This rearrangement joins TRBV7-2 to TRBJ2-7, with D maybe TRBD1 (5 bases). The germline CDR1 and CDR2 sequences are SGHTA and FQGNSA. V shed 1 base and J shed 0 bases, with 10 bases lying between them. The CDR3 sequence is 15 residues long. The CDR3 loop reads CASSLVQGSSYEQYF. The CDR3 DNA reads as TGTGCCAGCAGCTTAGTCCAGGGTAGCTCCTACGAGCAGTACTTC.

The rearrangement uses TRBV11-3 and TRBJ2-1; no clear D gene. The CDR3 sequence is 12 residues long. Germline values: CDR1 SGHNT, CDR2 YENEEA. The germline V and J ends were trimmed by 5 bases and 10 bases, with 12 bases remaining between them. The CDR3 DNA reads TGTGCCAGCAGCCCCAACTCCCGGGAGCAGTTCTTC. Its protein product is CASSPNSREQFF.

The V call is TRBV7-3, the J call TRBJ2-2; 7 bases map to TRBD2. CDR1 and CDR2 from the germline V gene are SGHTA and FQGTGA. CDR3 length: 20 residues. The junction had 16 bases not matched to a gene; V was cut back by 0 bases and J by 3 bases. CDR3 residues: CASSLTIRGVAESDTGELFF. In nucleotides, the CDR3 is TGTGCCAGCAGCTTAACAATTCGGGGGGTAGCGGAATCGGACACCGGGGAGCTGTTTTTT.

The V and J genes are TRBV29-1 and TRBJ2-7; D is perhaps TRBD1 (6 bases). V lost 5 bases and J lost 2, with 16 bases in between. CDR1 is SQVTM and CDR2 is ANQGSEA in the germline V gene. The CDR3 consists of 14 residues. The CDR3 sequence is CSVSRQAPPYEQYF. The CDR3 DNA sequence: TGCAGCGTTTCCAGACAGGCACCTCCCTACGAGCAGTACTTC.

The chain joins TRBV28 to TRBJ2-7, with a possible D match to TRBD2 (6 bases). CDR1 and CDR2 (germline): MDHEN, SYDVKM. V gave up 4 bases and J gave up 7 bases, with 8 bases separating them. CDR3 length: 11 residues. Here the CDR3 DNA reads TGTGCCAGCAGTTACCGGGAGGAGCAGTACTTC. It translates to CASSYREEQYF.

The CDR3 spells CASSSGGTRQPQHF. DNA for the CDR3: TGTGCCAGCAGTTCCGGGGGGACGAGGCAGCCCCAGCATTTT. This chain links TRBV28 with TRBJ1-5; D is possibly TRBD1 (5 bases). The CDR3 covers 14 residues. Trimming removed 4 bases at V and 7 bases at J, with 14 bases between. The V gene's germline CDR1 is MDHEN and CDR2 SYDVKM.